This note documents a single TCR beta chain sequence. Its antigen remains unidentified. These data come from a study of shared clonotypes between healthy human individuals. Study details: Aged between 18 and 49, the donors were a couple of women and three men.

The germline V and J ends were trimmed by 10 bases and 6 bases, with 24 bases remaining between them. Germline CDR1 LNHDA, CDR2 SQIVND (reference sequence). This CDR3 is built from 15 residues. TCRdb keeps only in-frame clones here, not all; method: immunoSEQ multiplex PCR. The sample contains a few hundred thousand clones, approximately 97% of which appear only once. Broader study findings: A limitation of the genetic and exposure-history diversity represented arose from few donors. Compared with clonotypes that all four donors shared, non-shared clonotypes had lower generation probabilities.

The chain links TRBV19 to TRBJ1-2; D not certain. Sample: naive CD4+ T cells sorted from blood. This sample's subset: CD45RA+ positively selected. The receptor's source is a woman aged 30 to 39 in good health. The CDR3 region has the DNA TGTGCCACTGCCCCATCTTCCCCGCCTGGGAATGGCTACACCTTC. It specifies CATAPSSPPGNGYTF.